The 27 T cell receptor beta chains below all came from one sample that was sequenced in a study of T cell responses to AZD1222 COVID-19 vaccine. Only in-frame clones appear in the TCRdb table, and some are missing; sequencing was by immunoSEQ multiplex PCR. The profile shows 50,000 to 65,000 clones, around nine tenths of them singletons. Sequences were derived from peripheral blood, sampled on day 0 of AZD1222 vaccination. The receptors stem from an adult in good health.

CDR3 in amino acids: CASSLYTYGYTF. The CDR3 DNA sequence: TGTGCCAGCAGCCTGTACACCTATGGCTACACCTTC. This chain uses TRBV3-1 (or the pseudogene TRBV3-2) with TRBJ1-2; D ambiguous. This CDR3 spans 12 amino acids. The germline V gene encodes CDR1 LGHDT and CDR2 YNNKEL (reference sequence). V lost 4 bases to trimming and J lost 4 bases, with 7 bases between them.

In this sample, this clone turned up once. The DNA for the CDR3 is TGTGCCACCAGTGAGGACAGGGGGCCTTACAATGAGCAGTTCTTC. This sequence encodes CATSEDRGPYNEQFF. The gene calls are TRBV24-1 and TRBJ2-1; 11 positions match TRBD1. CDR1 is KGHDR, CDR2 SFDVKD, per germline. The CDR3 is 15 amino acids. V was pared by 4 bases and J by 4 bases, with 2 bases of the junction left unmatched.

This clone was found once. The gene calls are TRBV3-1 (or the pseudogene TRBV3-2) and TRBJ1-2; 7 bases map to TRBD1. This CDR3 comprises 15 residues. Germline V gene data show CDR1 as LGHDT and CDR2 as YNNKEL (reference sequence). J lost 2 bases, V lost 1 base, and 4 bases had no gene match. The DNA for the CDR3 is TGTGCCAGCAGCCAAGTTGGGGGACAGAACTATGGCTACACCTTC. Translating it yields CASSQVGGQNYGYTF.

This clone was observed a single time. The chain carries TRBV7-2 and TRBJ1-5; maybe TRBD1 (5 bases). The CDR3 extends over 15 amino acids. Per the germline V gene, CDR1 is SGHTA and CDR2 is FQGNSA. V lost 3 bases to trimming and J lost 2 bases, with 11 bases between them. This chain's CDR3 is CASSLGRWRNQPQHF. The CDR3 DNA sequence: TGTGCCAGCAGCTTGGGACGGTGGCGCAATCAGCCCCAGCATTTT.

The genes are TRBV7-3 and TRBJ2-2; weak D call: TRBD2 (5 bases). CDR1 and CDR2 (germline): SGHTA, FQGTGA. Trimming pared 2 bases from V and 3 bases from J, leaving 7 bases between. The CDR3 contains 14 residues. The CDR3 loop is CASSLERYTGELFF. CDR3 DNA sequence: TGTGCCAGCAGCTTAGAGCGGTACACCGGGGAGCTGTTTTTT.

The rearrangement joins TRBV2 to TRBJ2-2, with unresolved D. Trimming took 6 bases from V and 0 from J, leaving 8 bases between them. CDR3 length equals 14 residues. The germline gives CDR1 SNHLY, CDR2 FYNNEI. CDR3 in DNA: TGTGCCAGCAGGGGGTCGGCGAACACCGGGGAGCTGTTTTTT. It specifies CASRGSANTGELFF.

The CDR3 sequence is CASSYALGGELFF. The CDR3 coding sequence is TGTGCCAGTAGTTACGCGCTCGGCGGGGAGCTGTTTTTT. V and J are TRBV19 and TRBJ2-2; no definite D call. V gave up 5 bases and J gave up 7 bases, with 11 bases separating them. Germline lookup yields CDR1 LNHDA and CDR2 SQIVND (reference sequence). The CDR3 covers 13 residues.

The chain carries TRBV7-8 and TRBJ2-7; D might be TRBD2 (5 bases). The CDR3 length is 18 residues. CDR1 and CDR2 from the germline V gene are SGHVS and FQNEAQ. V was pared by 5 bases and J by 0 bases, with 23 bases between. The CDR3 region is CASSPPRPGILSSYEQYF. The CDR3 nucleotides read TGTGCCAGCAGCCCCCCCCGGCCGGGGATTTTAAGCTCCTACGAGCAGTACTTC.

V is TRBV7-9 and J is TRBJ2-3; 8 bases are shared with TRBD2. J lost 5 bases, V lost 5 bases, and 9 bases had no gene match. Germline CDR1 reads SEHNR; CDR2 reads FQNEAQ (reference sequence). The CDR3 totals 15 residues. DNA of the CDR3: TGTGCCAGCAGCCCCCCGACCGGGAGGGGAGATACGCAGTATTTT. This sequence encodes CASSPPTGRGDTQYF.

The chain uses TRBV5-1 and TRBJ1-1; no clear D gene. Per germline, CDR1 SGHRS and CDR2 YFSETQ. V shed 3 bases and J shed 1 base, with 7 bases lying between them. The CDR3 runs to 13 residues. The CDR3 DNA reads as TGCGCCAGCAGCTCTATCGAGAACACTGAAGCTTTCTTT. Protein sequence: CASSSIENTEAFF.

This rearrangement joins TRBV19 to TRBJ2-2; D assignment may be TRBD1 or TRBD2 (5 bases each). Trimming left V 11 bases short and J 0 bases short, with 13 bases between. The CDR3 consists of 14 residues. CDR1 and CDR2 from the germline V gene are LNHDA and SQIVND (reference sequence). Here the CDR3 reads CAAKEGSNTGELFF. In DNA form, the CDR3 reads TGTGCCGCCAAAGAGGGGTCGAACACCGGGGAGCTGTTTTTT. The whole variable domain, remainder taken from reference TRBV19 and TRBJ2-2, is DGGITQSPKYLFRKEGQNVTLSCEQNLNHDAMYWYRQDPGQGLRLIYYSQIVNDFQKGDIAEGYSVSREKKESFPLTVTSAQKNPTAFYLCAAKEGSNTGELFFGEGSRLTVL.

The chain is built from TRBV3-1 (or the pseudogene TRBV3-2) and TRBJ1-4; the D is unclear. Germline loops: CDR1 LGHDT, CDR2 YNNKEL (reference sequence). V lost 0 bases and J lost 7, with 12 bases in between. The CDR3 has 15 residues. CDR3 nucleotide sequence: TGTGCCAGCAGCCAAGAAGGGAGATTGGCTGAAAAACTGTTTTTT. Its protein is CASSQEGRLAEKLFF.

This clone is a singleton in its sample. The CDR3 coding sequence is TGTGCCAGCAGTGAAAGGGGGGTAGGGGGCTACACCTTC. Protein: CASSERGVGGYTF. V is TRBV6-1 and J is TRBJ1-2, with D possibly being TRBD1 (6 bases). CDR1 and CDR2 from the germline V gene are MNHNS and SASEGT. The CDR3 has 13 amino acids. Trimming pared 2 bases from V and 8 bases from J, leaving 12 bases between.

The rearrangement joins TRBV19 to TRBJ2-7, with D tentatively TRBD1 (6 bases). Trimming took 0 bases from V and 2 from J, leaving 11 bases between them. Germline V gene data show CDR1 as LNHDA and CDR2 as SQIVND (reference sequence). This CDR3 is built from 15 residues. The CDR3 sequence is CASSIDGDKPYEQYF. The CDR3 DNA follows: TGTGCCAGTAGTATAGATGGGGACAAGCCCTACGAGCAGTACTTC.

CDR3 loop: CASSPNTFSNQPQHF. Here the CDR3 DNA reads TGTGCCAGCTCACCGAACACATTTAGCAATCAGCCCCAGCATTTT. This chain joins TRBV18 and TRBJ1-5; D remains ambiguous. V was shortened by 3 bases and J by 0 bases, with 9 bases between the two germline ends. Germline CDR1 KGHSH, CDR2 LQKENI. The CDR3 has 15 amino acids.

DNA for the CDR3: TGCGCCAGCAGCTTGCCTTCCCGGATTGAGCAGTACTTC. It translates to CASSLPSRIEQYF. The rearrangement links TRBV5-1 to TRBJ2-7; no firm D call. The germline V and J ends were trimmed by 1 base and 7 bases, with 12 bases remaining between them. The CDR3 loop spans 13 amino acids. Germline values: CDR1 SGHRS, CDR2 YFSETQ. Drawing the rest from reference TRBV5-1 and TRBJ2-7, the complete variable domain is KAGVTQTPRYLIKTRGQQVTLSCSPISGHRSVSWYQQTPGQGLQFLFEYFSETQRNKGNFPGRFSGRQFSNSRSEMNVSTLELGDSALYLCASSLPSRIEQYFGPGTRLTVT.

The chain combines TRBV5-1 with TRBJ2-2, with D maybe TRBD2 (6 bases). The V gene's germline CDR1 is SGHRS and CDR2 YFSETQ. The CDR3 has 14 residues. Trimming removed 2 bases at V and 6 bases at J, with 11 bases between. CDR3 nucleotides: TGCGCCAGCAGCTTAGACGGAGGGCCCGGGGAGCTGTTTTTT. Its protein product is CASSLDGGPGELFF.

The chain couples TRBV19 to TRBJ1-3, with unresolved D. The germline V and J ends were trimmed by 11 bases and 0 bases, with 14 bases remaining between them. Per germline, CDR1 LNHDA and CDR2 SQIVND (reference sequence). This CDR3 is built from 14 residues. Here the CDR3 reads CASSTTSSGNTIYF. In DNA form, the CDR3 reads TGTGCCTCCTCGACAACCAGCTCTGGAAACACCATATATTTT.

This CDR3 reads CPSSPIRGFSNQPQHF. In nucleotides, the CDR3 is TGTCCCTCTAGTCCAATAAGGGGCTTTAGCAATCAGCCCCAGCATTTT. The J gene is TRBJ1-5, the V gene TRBV12-5, with a weak D call TRBD1 (5 bases). This CDR3 region has 16 residues. Germline loops: CDR1 LGHNT, CDR2 FRNRAP.

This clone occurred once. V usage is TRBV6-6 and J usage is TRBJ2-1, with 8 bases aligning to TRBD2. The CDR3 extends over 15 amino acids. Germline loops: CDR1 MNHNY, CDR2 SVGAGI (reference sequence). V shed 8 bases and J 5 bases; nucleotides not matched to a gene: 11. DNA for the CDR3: TGTGCCAGCGCCGGGAGTGCGGGGGGCCACAATGAGCAGTTCTTC. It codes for CASAGSAGGHNEQFF.

Here the CDR3 DNA reads TGTGCCAGCAGTTTACCGGGGGCTCCATACGAGCAGTACTTC. Translating gives CASSLPGAPYEQYF. The rearrangement joins TRBV27 to TRBJ2-7, with D tentatively TRBD1 or TRBD2 (6 bases each). V was shortened by 2 bases and J by 4 bases, with 12 bases between the two germline ends. The CDR3 runs 14 residues. Germline-derived CDR1 and CDR2 are MNHEY and SMNVEV (reference sequence).

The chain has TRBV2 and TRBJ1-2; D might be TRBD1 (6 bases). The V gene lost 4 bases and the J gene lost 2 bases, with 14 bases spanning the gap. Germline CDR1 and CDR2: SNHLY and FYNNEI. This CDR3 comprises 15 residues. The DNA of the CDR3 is TGTGCCAGCAGTGTACAGGGACGGGCGAACTATGGCTACACCTTC. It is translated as CASSVQGRANYGYTF.

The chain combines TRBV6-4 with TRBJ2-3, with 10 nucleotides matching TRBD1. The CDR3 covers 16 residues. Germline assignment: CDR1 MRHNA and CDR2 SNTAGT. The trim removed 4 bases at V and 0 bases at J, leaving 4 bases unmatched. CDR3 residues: CASSGGTGASTDTQYF. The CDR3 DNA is TGTGCCAGCAGTGGAGGGACAGGGGCCAGCACAGATACGCAGTATTTT.

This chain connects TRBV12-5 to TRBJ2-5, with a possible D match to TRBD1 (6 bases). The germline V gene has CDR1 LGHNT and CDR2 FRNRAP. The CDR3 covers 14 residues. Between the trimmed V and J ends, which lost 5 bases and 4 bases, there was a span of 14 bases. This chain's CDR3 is CASGPQGSSETQYF. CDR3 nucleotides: TGTGCTAGTGGTCCCCAGGGGAGCTCAGAGACCCAGTACTTC.

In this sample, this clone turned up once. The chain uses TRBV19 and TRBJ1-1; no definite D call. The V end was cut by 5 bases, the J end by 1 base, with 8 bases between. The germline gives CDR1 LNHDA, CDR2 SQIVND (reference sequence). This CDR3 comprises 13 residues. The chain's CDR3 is CASSPLGNTEAFF. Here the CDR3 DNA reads TGTGCCAGTAGTCCTCTGGGGAACACTGAAGCTTTCTTT.

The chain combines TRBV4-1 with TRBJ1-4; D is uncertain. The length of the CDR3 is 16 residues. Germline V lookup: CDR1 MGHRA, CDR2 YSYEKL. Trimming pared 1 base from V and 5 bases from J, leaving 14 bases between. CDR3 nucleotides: TGCGCCAGCAGCCAAGGGGGTGCTGAACTGAATGAAAAACTGTTTTTT. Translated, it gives CASSQGGAELNEKLFF.

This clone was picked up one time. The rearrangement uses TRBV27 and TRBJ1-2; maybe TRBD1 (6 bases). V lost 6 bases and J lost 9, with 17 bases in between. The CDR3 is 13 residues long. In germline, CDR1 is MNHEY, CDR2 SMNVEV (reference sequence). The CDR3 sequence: CASSRIPGASYTF. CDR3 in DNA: TGTGCCAGCAGCCGTATCCCAGGGGCGAGCTACACCTTC.